Reported below is one T cell receptor beta chain. This clonotype was detected only a few times. What this receptor recognizes is not known. The record has no base qualities; no much larger clone is one base away. TCRdb names Illumina HiSeq 1500 as the instrument used. TCRdb cleaned the public reads at Q25 with fastp, built clones with MiXCR and kept in-frame beta chains. Here each entry gathers all rows of one CDR3 protein and keeps the most common genes and DNA. For this sample there are 900,000 to 950,000 distinct CDR3 sequences; around 32% appear just once. The biggest ten clones account for roughly 13% of the sample. Per the publication, the treatment or condition label means: in vitro stimulation with specific CMV peptide epitopes to enrich CMV-specific T cells. This sample is part of a study of T cell repertoires in cytomegalovirus infection (dated by TCRdb to the late 2010s). In the study overall: Alongside well-studied HLA-B-restricted epitopes, the peptide stimulations were aimed at recently identified HLA-C-restricted CMV epitopes, whose presentation resists viral immunomodulation. Donor HLA type was relevant to the analysis, as public TCR beta signatures indicated carriage of CMV infection together with the matching HLA type.

What the work shows at the level of the full study, not this receptor alone: In both this cohort and an independent approximately 400-donor cohort, the cumulative frequency of public TCR beta family members distinguished carriers of CMV infection plus the relevant HLA type. The ex vivo response was dominated by HLA-C-restricted CMV-specific TCR beta clonotypes, which also provided the single most frequent clonotype in two of eight donors.

Reading from cysteine to phenylalanine, the CDR3 counts 11 amino acids. Only CDR3 DNA remains: 33 bases, in frame from the first base. Reading the germline V gene gives CDR1 MNHNS and CDR2 SASEGT. A distance of 7 bases separates the germline ends of V and J, which lose 7 bases and 7 bases respectively. Sequencing was performed on cultured CD8+ T cells from PBMCs, taken from culture after CMV antigen stimulation. The sequence joins TRBV6-1 to TRBJ2-2, with TRBD2 perhaps the D gene, on 6 matching bases. The clonotype originates from a human donor in good health (CMV status not recorded). Some clones in this sample may be carry-over from other donors' samples. The CDR3: CASTEGGELFF. The DNA is as follows: TGTGCCAGCACGGAGGGCGGGGAGCTGTTTTTT.